This paragraph covers one T cell receptor (beta chain) sequence. Its antigen is still unknown. The data are from a study of cytomegalovirus exposure and HLA in healthy donors. For the study at large: Findings of an earlier analysis included around 120 million unique TCR beta sequences from around 180 million T cells.

J gave up 3 bases and V 8 bases, and 6 bases lay outside the gene matches. The CDR3 covers 13 residues. Germline CDR1 GTSNPN, CDR2 SVGIG (reference sequence). Study-level findings and limits: In a later analysis, a missense DCLRE1C variant was linked to TCR beta V- and J-gene trimming. Some V segments, including TRBV6-2 and TRBV6-3, were excluded as indistinguishable.

Primers for the PCR totalled 60 Vbeta and 13 Jbeta. Original data processing: Later, tens of millions of unique TCR beta chains were counted in an analysis, and about 10 million of them were shared. Sequencing used immunoSEQ multiplex PCR; TCRdb keeps in-frame clones, though not all of them. V and J calls and clone size follow that table, whereas D and trimming were derived from the DNA. The data hold approximately 160,000 clones, with 80% to 85% observed a single time. The receptor was isolated from a man aged 45-60 years in good health and CMV-seropositive. The sequenced sample consisted of PBMCs. The chain recombines TRBV30 with TRBJ2-7, with 11 nucleotides matching TRBD2. CDR3: CAGRTSGYYEQYF. The CDR3 DNA reads as TGTGCCGGTAGGACTAGCGGGTACTACGAGCAGTACTTC.